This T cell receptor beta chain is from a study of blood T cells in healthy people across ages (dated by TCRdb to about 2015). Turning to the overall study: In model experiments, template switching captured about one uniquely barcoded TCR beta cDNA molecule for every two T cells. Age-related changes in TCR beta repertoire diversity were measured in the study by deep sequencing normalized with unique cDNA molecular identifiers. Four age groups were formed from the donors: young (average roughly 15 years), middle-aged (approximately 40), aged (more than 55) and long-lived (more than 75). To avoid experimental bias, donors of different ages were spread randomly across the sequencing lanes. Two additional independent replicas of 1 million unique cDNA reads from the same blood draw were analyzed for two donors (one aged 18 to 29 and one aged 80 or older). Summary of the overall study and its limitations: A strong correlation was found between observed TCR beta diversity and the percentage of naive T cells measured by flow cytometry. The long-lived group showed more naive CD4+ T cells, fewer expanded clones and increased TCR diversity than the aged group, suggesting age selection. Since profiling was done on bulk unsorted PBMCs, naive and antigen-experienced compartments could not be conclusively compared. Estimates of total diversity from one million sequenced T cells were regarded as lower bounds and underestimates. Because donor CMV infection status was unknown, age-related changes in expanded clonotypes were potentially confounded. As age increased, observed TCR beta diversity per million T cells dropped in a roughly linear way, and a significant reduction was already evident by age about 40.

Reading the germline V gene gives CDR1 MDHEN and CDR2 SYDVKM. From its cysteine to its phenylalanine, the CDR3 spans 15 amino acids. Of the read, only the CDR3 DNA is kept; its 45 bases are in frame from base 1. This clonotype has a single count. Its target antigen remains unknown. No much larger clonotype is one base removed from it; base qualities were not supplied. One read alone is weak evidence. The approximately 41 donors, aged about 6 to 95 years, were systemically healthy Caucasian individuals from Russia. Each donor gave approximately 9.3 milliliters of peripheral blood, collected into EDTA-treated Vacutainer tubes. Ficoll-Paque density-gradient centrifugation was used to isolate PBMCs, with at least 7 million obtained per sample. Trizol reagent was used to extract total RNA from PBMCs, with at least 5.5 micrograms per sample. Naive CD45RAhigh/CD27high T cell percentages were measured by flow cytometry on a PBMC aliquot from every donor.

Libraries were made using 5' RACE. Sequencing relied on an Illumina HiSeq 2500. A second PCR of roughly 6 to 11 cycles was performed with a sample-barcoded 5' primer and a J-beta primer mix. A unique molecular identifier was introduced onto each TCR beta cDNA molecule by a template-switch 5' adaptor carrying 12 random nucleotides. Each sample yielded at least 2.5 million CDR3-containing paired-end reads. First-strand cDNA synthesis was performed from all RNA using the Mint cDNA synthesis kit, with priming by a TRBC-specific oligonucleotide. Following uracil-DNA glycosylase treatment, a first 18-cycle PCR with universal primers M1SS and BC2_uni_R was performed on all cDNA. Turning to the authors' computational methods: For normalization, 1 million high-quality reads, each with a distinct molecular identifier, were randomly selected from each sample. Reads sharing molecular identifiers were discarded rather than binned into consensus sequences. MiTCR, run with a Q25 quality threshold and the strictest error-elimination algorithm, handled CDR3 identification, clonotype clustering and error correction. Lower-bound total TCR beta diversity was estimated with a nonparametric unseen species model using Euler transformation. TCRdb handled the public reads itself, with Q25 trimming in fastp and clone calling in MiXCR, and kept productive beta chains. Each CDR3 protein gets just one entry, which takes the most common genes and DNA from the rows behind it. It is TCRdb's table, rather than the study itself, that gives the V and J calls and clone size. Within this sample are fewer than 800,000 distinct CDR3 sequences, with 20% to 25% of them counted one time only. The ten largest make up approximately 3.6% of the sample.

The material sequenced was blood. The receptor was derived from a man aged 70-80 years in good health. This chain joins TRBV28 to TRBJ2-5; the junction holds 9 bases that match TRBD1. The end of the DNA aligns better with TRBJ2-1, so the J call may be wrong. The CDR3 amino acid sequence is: CASRARDRAIDEQFF. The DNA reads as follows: TGTGCCAGCAGAGCCCGGGACAGGGCTATCGATGAGCAGTTCTTC.